This T cell receptor (beta chain) was captured in a study of cytomegalovirus exposure and HLA in healthy donors. Findings and limits, study-wide: Investigators reported fewer than 200 TCR beta chains as tied to cytomegalovirus. Sequencing probably produced one cluster of sequence variants that were highly shared. Accurate prediction of HLA-A and HLA-B alleles (for most subjects) was reportedly achieved from TCR beta sequences.

The PCR contained 60 Vbeta and 13 Jbeta primers. Sequenced by immunoSEQ multiplex PCR; TCRdb stores in-frame clones only, minus some. The sample gives 150,000 to 200,000 clones, 82% of which show up once; 1.5% is in the top ten. V was clipped by 1 base and J by 2 bases, with 14 bases between them. CDR3 length: 16 amino acids. Per the germline V gene, CDR1 is MDHEN and CDR2 is SYDVKM. Donors had nominal health at sampling but likely had unrecorded immune exposures. A word on this clone: Its antigen is currently unknown.

The TCR comes from a girl between 5 and 17 years old in good health and CMV-seropositive. The chain uses TRBV28 and TRBJ1-2, with D perhaps TRBD1 (5 bases). Sequenced sample: PBMCs. The CDR3 here is CASSLSGWDSNYGYTF. The CDR3 DNA is TGTGCCAGCAGTTTATCAGGATGGGACTCCAACTATGGCTACACCTTC.